The present T cell receptor (beta chain) was sequenced within a study of blood T cell repertoires in COVID-19. In the study overall: There were acute and convalescent COVID-19 samples, and they came from the United States, Italy and Spain. T cells, B-cell-depleted T cells, or PBMCs supplied cDNA or gDNA.

Authors' data handling: From reference gene primer amplification, estimates of nucleated cell counts were derived. Measured with immunoSEQ multiplex PCR; TCRdb has only the in-frame clones, and not every one. For V, J and clone size, that table is used; D and trimming come from the DNA. The table lists 150,000 to 200,000 clones, about four fifths of them singletons, with approximately 10% in the top ten. Trimming stripped 0 bases from V and 3 bases from J, with 7 bases between. This CDR3 is 14 amino acids long. CDR1 SGHRS and CDR2 YFSETQ come from the germline V gene. The sequence was collected from a man in his sixties with active or convalescent COVID-19. Sequenced input: peripheral blood. The chain joins TRBV5-1 to TRBJ2-1; D gene ambiguous. CDR3 sequence: CASSLDGIYNEQFF. The CDR3 bases are TGCGCCAGCAGCTTGGACGGTATCTACAATGAGCAGTTCTTC.